Shown below are 12 T cell receptor beta chains from a single sample sequenced in a study of blood T cells in healthy people across ages (dated by TCRdb to the mid-2010s). The library was prepared using 5' RACE. This sample was sequenced with an Illumina HiSeq 2500. A second roughly 6 to 12 cycle PCR used a sample-barcoded 5' primer and a J-beta primer mix. TCRdb reprocessing: public reads trimmed at Q25 with fastp, clones called with MiXCR, in-frame beta chains kept. Each record represents a unique CDR3 protein, reported with the most common genes and DNA among its rows. In all, the sample holds 1 million to 1.2 million distinct CDR3 sequences, and roughly two fifths of those were seen once. The ten largest clonotypes hold about an eighth of the sample. The sequenced material came from blood. The origin of the receptors is a man aged 18 to 30 in good health.

The chain combines TRBV10-3 with TRBJ2-3; either TRBD1 or TRBD2 may supply D (6 bases each). Germline loops: CDR1 ENHRY, CDR2 SYGVKD. V lost 1 base to trimming and J lost 4 bases, with 12 bases between them. The CDR3 covers 15 residues. CDR3 loop: CAISEYGGEADTQYF. The DNA of the CDR3 is TGTGCCATCAGTGAGTACGGGGGCGAGGCAGATACGCAGTATTTT.

This clonotype was found many times. J is TRBJ2-7 and V is TRBV20-1; perhaps TRBD2 as D (5 bases). The CDR3 extends over 15 amino acids. Trimming took 2 bases from V and 1 from J, leaving 15 bases between them. The germline V gene has CDR1 DFQATT and CDR2 SNEGSKA (reference sequence). CDR3 amino acids: CSARYPPGGSYEQYF. CDR3 in DNA: TGCAGTGCTAGATACCCTCCAGGAGGATCCTACGAGCAGTACTTC.

V usage is TRBV9 and J usage is TRBJ2-1, with D perhaps TRBD1 or TRBD2 (6 bases each). V gave up 3 bases and J gave up 2 bases, with 18 bases separating them. Germline CDR1 SGDLS, CDR2 YYNGEE. The CDR3 contains 17 residues. The CDR3 DNA is TGTGCCAGCAGCGGAGGGGGGCTCCCTTTCCCCTACAATGAGCAGTTCTTC. It codes for CASSGGGLPFPYNEQFF.

This clonotype was observed a few times. The chain recombines TRBV7-9 with TRBJ2-2, with 8 positions matching TRBD1. Unmatched junction bases numbered 16, after V lost 3 bases and J lost 7 bases. The CDR3 is 18 amino acids. The germline gives CDR1 SEHNR, CDR2 FQNEAQ (reference sequence). The CDR3 loop reads CASSLTDRVPPRYGELFF. CDR3 bases: TGTGCCAGCAGCTTGACGGACAGGGTCCCACCCCGGTACGGGGAGCTGTTTTTT.

The V and J genes are TRBV12-3 or TRBV12-4 and TRBJ2-5, with 7 nucleotides matching TRBD1. The V and J ends lost 6 bases and 3 bases, in that order; junction bases with no gene match: 4. The CDR3 length is 13 residues. In DNA form, the CDR3 reads TGTGCCAGCAGGGAACAGGGGAAAGAGACCCAGTACTTC. Protein: CASREQGKETQYF.

The chain combines TRBV7-2 with TRBJ2-3; TRBD1 might be the D (5 bases). Looked up from germline, CDR1 is SGHTA and CDR2 is FQGNSA. The CDR3 runs 16 residues. V gave up 4 bases and J gave up 1 base, with 15 bases separating them. This CDR3 reads CASSSPKGRRTDTQYF. The CDR3 DNA sequence: TGTGCCAGCAGCTCACCGAAGGGGCGCCGCACAGATACGCAGTATTTT.

The chain recombines TRBV29-1 with TRBJ2-2, with TRBD1 matching 7 bases. The CDR3 loop spans 14 amino acids. The V segment lost 5 bases and the J segment 3 bases; nucleotides outside the gene matches: 6. Per the germline V gene, CDR1 is SQVTM and CDR2 is ANQGSEA. CDR3 amino acids: CSVYRDSDTGELFF. The CDR3, as DNA: TGCAGCGTTTACCGGGACAGTGACACCGGGGAGCTGTTTTTT.

The table lists this clonotype with a few counts. The genes are TRBV7-9 and TRBJ2-1, with 7 positions matching TRBD2. Germline V lookup: CDR1 SEHNR, CDR2 FQNEAQ (reference sequence). The CDR3 runs 15 residues. The trim removed 7 bases at V and 4 bases at J, leaving 10 bases unmatched. DNA of the CDR3: TGTGCCAGCACCGATGGGGGGGTAGGGTACAATGAGCAGTTCTTC. This encodes CASTDGGVGYNEQFF. The variable domain in full, with the rest retrieved from reference TRBV7-9 and TRBJ2-1, is DTGVSQNPRHKITKRGQNVTFRCDPISEHNRLYWYRQTLGQGPEFLTYFQNEAQLEKSRLLSDRFSAERPKGSFSTLEIQRTEQGDSAMYLCASTDGGVGYNEQFFGPGTRLTVL.

This chain uses TRBV6-1 with TRBJ2-5; maybe TRBD2 (7 bases). Looked up from germline, CDR1 is MNHNS and CDR2 is SASEGT. CDR3 length equals 15 residues. The V end was cut by 6 bases, the J end by 3 bases, with 17 bases between. CDR3 DNA sequence: TGTGCCAGCAGCCAGCTGGGGGGGCCTAAAGAGACCCAGTACTTC. Protein product: CASSQLGGPKETQYF.

The chain combines TRBV2 with TRBJ1-5; perhaps TRBD1 as D (6 bases). Between the trimmed V and J ends, which lost 11 bases and 0 bases, there was a span of 11 bases. Germline CDR1 and CDR2: SNHLY and FYNNEI. The length of the CDR3 is 13 residues. CDR3 region: CAGGPHSNQPQHF. CDR3 bases: TGTGCCGGGGGGCCACATAGCAATCAGCCCCAGCATTTT.

This clonotype was picked up a small number of times. The DNA for the CDR3 is TGCAGCGTTGTCCCGAGAAGCGGGAGGGAAAACGAGCAGTACTTC. Translation gives CSVVPRSGRENEQYF. The chain has TRBV29-1 and TRBJ2-5; 10 bases agree with TRBD2. The DNA end lines up better with TRBJ2-7; the J call may be wrong. The CDR3 covers 15 residues. Germline V gene data show CDR1 as SQVTM and CDR2 as ANQGSEA.

The CDR3 DNA reads TGTGCCAGCATCAACAAGGACGGATTTAGGGATCAGCCCCAGCATTTT. Its protein product is CASINKDGFRDQPQHF. The gene calls are TRBV21-1 and TRBJ1-5. TRBV21-1 is a documented pseudogene. The CDR3 has 16 residues.